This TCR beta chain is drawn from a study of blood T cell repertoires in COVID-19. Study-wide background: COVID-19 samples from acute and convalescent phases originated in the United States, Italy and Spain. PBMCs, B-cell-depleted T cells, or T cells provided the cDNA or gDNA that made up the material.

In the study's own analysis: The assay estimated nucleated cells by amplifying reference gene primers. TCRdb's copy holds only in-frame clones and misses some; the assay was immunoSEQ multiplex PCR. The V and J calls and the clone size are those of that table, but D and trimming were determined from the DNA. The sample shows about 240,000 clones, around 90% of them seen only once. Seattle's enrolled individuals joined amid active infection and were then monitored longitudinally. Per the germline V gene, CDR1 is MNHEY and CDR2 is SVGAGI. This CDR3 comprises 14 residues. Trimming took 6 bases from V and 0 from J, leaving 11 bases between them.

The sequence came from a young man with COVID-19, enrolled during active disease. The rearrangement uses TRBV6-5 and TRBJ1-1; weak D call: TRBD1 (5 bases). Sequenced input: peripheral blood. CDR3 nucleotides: TGTGCCAGCAGCCCACAGGCCATGAACACTGAAGCTTTCTTT. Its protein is CASSPQAMNTEAFF.